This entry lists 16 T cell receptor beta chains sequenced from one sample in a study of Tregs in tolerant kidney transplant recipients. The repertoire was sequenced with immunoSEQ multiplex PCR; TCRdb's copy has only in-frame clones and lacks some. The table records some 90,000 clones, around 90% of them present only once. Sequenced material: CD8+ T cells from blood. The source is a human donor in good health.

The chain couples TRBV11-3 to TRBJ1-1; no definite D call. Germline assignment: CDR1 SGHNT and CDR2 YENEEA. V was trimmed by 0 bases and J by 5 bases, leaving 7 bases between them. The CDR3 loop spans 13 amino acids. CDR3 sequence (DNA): TGTGCCAGCAGCTTAGAGGAGGCGACTGAAGCTTTCTTT. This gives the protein CASSLEEATEAFF.

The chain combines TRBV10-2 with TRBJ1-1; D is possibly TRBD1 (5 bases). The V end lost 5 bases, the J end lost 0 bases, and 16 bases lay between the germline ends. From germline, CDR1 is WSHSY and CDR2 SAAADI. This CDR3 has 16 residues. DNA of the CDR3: TGCGCCAGCAGTACTAGTGGGGCAGTCATGAACACTGAAGCTTTCTTT. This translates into CASSTSGAVMNTEAFF.

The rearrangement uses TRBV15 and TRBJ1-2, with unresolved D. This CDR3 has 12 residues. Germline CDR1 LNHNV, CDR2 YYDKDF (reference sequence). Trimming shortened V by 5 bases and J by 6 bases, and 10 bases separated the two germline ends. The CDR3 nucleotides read TGTGCCACCAGCTCTTGGGCGGATGGCTACACCTTC. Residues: CATSSWADGYTF.

The CDR3 DNA is TGCAGCGGATCGTCGGGACAGGACACCGGGGAGCTGTTTTTT. Translating gives CSGSSGQDTGELFF. The V and J genes are TRBV29-1 and TRBJ2-2; 8 bases map to TRBD1. Germline trimming cut 7 bases from V and 3 bases from J; bases unmatched to any gene: 7. This CDR3 is 14 amino acids long. Germline V gives CDR1 SQVTM, CDR2 ANQGSEA.

CDR3 coding DNA: TGTGCCTGGACCGGACTAGCGGAAAAAGACAATGAGCAGTTCTTC. Encoded protein: CAWTGLAEKDNEQFF. The V gene is TRBV30, the J gene TRBJ2-1; TRBD2 aligns across 10 bases. V was clipped by 4 bases and J by 5 bases; unmatched bases: 8. The CDR3 spans 15 residues. Germline values: CDR1 GTSNPN, CDR2 SVGIG (reference sequence).

CDR3 DNA sequence: TGCGCCAGCAGCCAAAGGGATGGAAACTATGGCTACACCTTC. Its protein product is CASSQRDGNYGYTF. The chain couples TRBV4-1 to TRBJ1-2; D uncertain. This CDR3 has 14 amino acids. Trimming took 2 bases from V and 2 from J, leaving 9 bases between them. The germline V gene encodes CDR1 MGHRA and CDR2 YSYEKL.

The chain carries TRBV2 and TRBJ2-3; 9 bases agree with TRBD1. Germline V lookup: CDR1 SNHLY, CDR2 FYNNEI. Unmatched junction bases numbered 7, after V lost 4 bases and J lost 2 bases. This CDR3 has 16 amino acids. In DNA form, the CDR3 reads TGTGCCAGCAGTGGAACAGGGGGCTCGGACACAGATACGCAGTATTTT. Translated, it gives CASSGTGGSDTDTQYF.

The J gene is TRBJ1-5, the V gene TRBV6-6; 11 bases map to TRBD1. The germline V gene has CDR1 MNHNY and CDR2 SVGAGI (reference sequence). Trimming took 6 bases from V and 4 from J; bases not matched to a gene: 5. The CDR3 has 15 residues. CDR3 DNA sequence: TGTGCCAGCAGCACAGGACAGGGGGCGAATCAGCCCCAGCATTTT. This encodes CASSTGQGANQPQHF.

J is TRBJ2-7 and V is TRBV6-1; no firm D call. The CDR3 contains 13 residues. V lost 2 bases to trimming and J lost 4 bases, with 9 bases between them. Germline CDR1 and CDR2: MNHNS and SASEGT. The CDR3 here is CASSERVRYEQYF. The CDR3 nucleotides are TGTGCCAGCAGTGAACGGGTACGATACGAGCAGTACTTC.

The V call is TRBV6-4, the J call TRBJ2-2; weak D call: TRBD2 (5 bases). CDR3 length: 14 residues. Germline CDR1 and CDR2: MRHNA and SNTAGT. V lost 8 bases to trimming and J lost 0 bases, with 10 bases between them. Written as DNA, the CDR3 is TGTGCCAGCGGACTGACCACGAACACCGGGGAGCTGTTTTTT. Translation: CASGLTTNTGELFF.

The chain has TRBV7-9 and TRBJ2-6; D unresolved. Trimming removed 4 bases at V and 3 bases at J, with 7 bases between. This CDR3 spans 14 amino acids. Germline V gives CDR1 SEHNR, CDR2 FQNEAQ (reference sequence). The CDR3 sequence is CASSSVLGANVLTF. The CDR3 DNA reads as TGTGCCAGCAGCTCGGTGCTTGGGGCCAACGTCCTGACTTTC.

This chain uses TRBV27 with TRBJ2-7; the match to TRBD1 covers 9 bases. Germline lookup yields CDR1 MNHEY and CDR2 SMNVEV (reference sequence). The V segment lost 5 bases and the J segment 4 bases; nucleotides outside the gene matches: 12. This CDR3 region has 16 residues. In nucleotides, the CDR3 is TGTGCCAGCAGTCTATACAGGGGGCGAGTTGTGTACGAGCAGTACTTC. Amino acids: CASSLYRGRVVYEQYF.

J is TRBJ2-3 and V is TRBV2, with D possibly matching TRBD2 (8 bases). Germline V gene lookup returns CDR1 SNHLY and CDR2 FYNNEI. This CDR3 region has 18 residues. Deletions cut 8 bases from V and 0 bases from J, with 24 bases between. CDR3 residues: CASGREGAESASTDTQYF. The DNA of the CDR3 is TGTGCCAGCGGCCGGGAGGGGGCGGAGTCTGCTAGCACAGATACGCAGTATTTT.

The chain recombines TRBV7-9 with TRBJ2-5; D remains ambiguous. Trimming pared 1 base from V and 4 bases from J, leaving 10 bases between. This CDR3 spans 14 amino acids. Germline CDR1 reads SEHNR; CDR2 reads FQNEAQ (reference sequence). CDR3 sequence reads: CASSLGWAPETQYF. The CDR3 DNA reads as TGTGCCAGCAGCTTAGGCTGGGCGCCAGAGACCCAGTACTTC.

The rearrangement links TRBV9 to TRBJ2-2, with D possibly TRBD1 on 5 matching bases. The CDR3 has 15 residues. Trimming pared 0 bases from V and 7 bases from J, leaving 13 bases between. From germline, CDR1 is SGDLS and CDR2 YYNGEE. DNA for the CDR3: TGTGCCAGCAGCGTAGGGGGTCCGCAGGGCGGGGAGCTGTTTTTT. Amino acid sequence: CASSVGGPQGGELFF.

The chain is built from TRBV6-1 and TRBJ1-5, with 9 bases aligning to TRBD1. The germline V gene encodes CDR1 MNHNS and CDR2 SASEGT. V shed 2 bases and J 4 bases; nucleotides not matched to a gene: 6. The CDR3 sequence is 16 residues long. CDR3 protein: CASSESAGTGNQPQHF. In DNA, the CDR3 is TGTGCCAGCAGTGAATCTGCAGGGACAGGGAATCAGCCCCAGCATTTT.